Listed below are T cell receptor beta chains from one sample, sequenced in a study of regulatory T cells in long-lasting Graves disease. MiXCR, run by TCRdb on the multiplex PCR reads, gives a single entry per CDR3 protein. Of around 460,000 distinct CDR3 sequences listed, 22% are singletons. Material: peripheral blood mononuclear cells (PBMCs), obtained when the disease was refractory, from a patient treated with antithyroid drugs. The receptors shown here come from a female donor with Graves disease. CDR3s include the opening cysteine and the closing phenylalanine or tryptophan. D genes are given only for firm matches. A clone size is listed for some rows: how often the clone was seen (once, few, many), or a class if it is expanded.

clone_size: NA; d_call: NA; v_call: TRBV30; j_call: TRBJ1-5; cdr3_aa: CAWGFPDQPQHF; cdr3_nt: TGTGCCTGGGGGTTTCCGGATCAGCCCCAGCATTTT
clone_size: few; d_call: NA; v_call: TRBV19; j_call: TRBJ1-1; cdr3_aa: CASSNPGGAGTEAFF; cdr3_nt: TGTGCCAGTAGTAACCCCGGCGGGGCCGGCACTGAAGCTTTCTTT
clone_size: many; d_call: NA; v_call: TRBV12-3/TRBV12-4; j_call: TRBJ2-7; cdr3_aa: CASSAGTRGSEQYF; cdr3_nt: TGTGCCAGCAGCGCCGGGACAAGAGGTTCCGAGCAGTACTTC
clone_size: many; d_call: NA; v_call: TRBV27; j_call: TRBJ1-2; cdr3_aa: CASSYGQGASGYTF; cdr3_nt: TGTGCCAGCAGTTACGGGCAGGGAGCAAGTGGCTACACCTTC
clone_size: few; d_call: TRBD2; v_call: TRBV2; j_call: TRBJ2-2; cdr3_aa: CASLKLAGGDTGELFF; cdr3_nt: TGTGCCAGCCTGAAACTAGCGGGAGGGGACACCGGGGAGCTGTTTTTT
clone_size: few; d_call: NA; v_call: TRBV7-8; j_call: TRBJ2-3; cdr3_aa: CASSPEIADTQYF; cdr3_nt: TGTGCCAGCAGCCCCGAGATAGCAGATACGCAGTATTTT
clone_size: few; d_call: NA; v_call: TRBV6-1; j_call: TRBJ1-1; cdr3_aa: CASSRGSDTEAFF; cdr3_nt: TGTGCCAGCAGCCGGGGATCCGACACTGAAGCTTTCTTT
clone_size: many; d_call: NA; v_call: TRBV27; j_call: TRBJ1-1; cdr3_aa: CASSLLGTNTEAFF; cdr3_nt: TGTGCCAGCAGTTTACTGGGTACGAACACTGAAGCTTTCTTT
clone_size: NA; d_call: NA; v_call: TRBV9; j_call: TRBJ1-1; cdr3_aa: CASSGPQQGVAFF; cdr3_nt: TGTGCCAGCAGCGGACCACAACAGGGTGTAGCTTTCTTT
clone_size: NA; d_call: NA; v_call: TRBV4-2; j_call: TRBJ1-2; cdr3_aa: CASSQDLEGLGYGYTF; cdr3_nt: TGTGCCAGCAGCCAAGATCTTGAGGGACTGGGCTATGGCTACACCTTC
clone_size: NA; d_call: NA; v_call: TRBV5-1; j_call: TRBJ2-6; cdr3_aa: CASSSGTRTHSGANVLTF; cdr3_nt: TGCGCCAGCAGCTCCGGGACAAGGACTCACTCTGGGGCCAACGTCCTGACTTTC
clone_size: NA; d_call: NA; v_call: TRBV29-1; j_call: TRBJ1-1; cdr3_aa: CSVVQNMNTEAFF; cdr3_nt: TGCAGCGTTGTTCAGAACATGAACACTGAAGCTTTCTTT
clone_size: NA; d_call: TRBD2; v_call: TRBV7-2; j_call: TRBJ2-2; cdr3_aa: CASSHRTSGADPNTGELFF; cdr3_nt: TGTGCCAGCAGCCACCGGACTAGCGGAGCGGATCCGAACACCGGGGAGCTGTTTTTT
clone_size: NA; d_call: NA; v_call: TRBV20-1; j_call: TRBJ1-3; cdr3_aa: CSASGVAGNTIYF; cdr3_nt: TGCAGTGCCTCAGGGGTGGCTGGAAACACCATATATTTT
clone_size: few; d_call: NA; v_call: TRBV20-1; j_call: TRBJ1-5; cdr3_aa: CSAKTQRGPQHF; cdr3_nt: TGCAGTGCTAAGACTCAGCGCGGGCCCCAGCATTTT
clone_size: many; d_call: NA; v_call: TRBV7-2; j_call: TRBJ1-4; cdr3_aa: CASSPRGEKLFF; cdr3_nt: TGCGCCAGCAGCCCACGGGGGGAAAAACTGTTTTTT
clone_size: NA; d_call: NA; v_call: TRBV19; j_call: TRBJ2-5; cdr3_aa: CASSLEGAVETQYF; cdr3_nt: TGTGCCAGTAGCCTGGAAGGGGCTGTAGAGACCCAGTACTTC
clone_size: few; d_call: TRBD1; v_call: TRBV11-1; j_call: TRBJ2-7; cdr3_aa: CASSSDREKSYEQYF; cdr3_nt: TGTGCCAGCAGTTCTGACAGGGAGAAGTCCTACGAGCAGTACTTC
clone_size: NA; d_call: NA; v_call: TRBV30; j_call: TRBJ1-6; cdr3_aa: CAWSHAPGPNSPLHF; cdr3_nt: TGTGCCTGGAGTCATGCCCCGGGGCCCAATTCACCCCTCCACTTT
clone_size: NA; d_call: NA; v_call: TRBV30; j_call: TRBJ1-1; cdr3_aa: CAWGSGVGTEAFF; cdr3_nt: TGTGCCTGGGGCTCGGGTGTAGGGACTGAAGCTTTCTTT
clone_size: many; d_call: NA; v_call: TRBV12-3/TRBV12-4; j_call: TRBJ2-2; cdr3_aa: CASSPMGRSSGELFF; cdr3_nt: TGTGCCAGCAGTCCAATGGGCAGATCATCCGGGGAGCTGTTTTTT
clone_size: NA; d_call: TRBD1; v_call: TRBV6-1; j_call: TRBJ1-5; cdr3_aa: CASSGDSYSNQPQHF; cdr3_nt: TGTGCCAGCAGTGGGGACAGTTATAGCAATCAGCCCCAGCATTTT
clone_size: few; d_call: NA; v_call: TRBV3-1; j_call: TRBJ1-2; cdr3_aa: CASSPLGGDYGYTF; cdr3_nt: TGTGCCAGCAGCCCCTTGGGGGGGGACTATGGCTACACCTTC
clone_size: few; d_call: NA; v_call: TRBV5-1; j_call: TRBJ1-4; cdr3_aa: CASSLEGFNEKLFF; cdr3_nt: TGCGCCAGCAGCTTGGAAGGTTTTAATGAAAAACTGTTTTTT
clone_size: NA; d_call: NA; v_call: TRBV4-3; j_call: TRBJ2-3; cdr3_aa: CASSQDLADVDTQYF; cdr3_nt: TGCGCCAGCAGCCAAGACTTAGCGGATGTCGATACGCAGTATTTT
clone_size: few; d_call: TRBD1; v_call: TRBV6-2/TRBV6-3; j_call: TRBJ1-5; cdr3_aa: CARILGRDSPSWQPQHF; cdr3_nt: TGTGCCAGGATTTTGGGCCGGGACAGCCCTTCTTGGCAGCCCCAGCATTTT
clone_size: NA; d_call: NA; v_call: TRBV11-1; j_call: TRBJ1-6; cdr3_aa: CASRSTGARSPLHF; cdr3_nt: TGTGCCAGCAGATCCACCGGGGCAAGGTCACCCCTCCACTTT
clone_size: few; d_call: NA; v_call: TRBV24-1; j_call: TRBJ2-7; cdr3_aa: CATSDSGRVPYEQYF; cdr3_nt: TGTGCCACCAGTGATTCTGGAAGGGTCCCCTACGAGCAGTACTTC
clone_size: NA; d_call: NA; v_call: TRBV18; j_call: TRBJ2-5; cdr3_aa: CASSPRTSQGMETQYF; cdr3_nt: TGTGCCAGCTCACCCCGGACCTCTCAAGGGATGGAGACCCAGTACTTC
clone_size: many; d_call: NA; v_call: TRBV12-3/TRBV12-4; j_call: TRBJ1-1; cdr3_aa: CASTLGLNTEAFF; cdr3_nt: TGTGCCAGCACCTTGGGTTTGAACACTGAAGCTTTCTTT
clone_size: many; d_call: NA; v_call: TRBV3-1; j_call: TRBJ1-1; cdr3_aa: CASRANTVSKAFF; cdr3_nt: TGTGCCAGCAGAGCAAACACAGTTTCCAAAGCTTTCTTT
clone_size: NA; d_call: NA; v_call: TRBV6-4; j_call: TRBJ1-2; cdr3_aa: CASSYGDLGANGYTF; cdr3_nt: TGTGCCAGCAGTTACGGGGACCTTGGGGCCAATGGCTACACCTTC
clone_size: NA; d_call: NA; v_call: TRBV6-5; j_call: TRBJ1-1; cdr3_aa: CASSYMVVGTEAFF; cdr3_nt: TGTGCCAGCAGTTACATGGTCGTCGGGACTGAAGCTTTCTTT
clone_size: NA; d_call: TRBD1; v_call: TRBV7-2; j_call: TRBJ1-5; cdr3_aa: CASSLGTGDVVWQPQHF; cdr3_nt: TGTGCCAGCAGCTTGGGGACAGGGGATGTAGTATGGCAGCCCCAGCATTTT
clone_size: NA; d_call: NA; v_call: TRBV29-1; j_call: TRBJ1-2; cdr3_aa: CSADKVKNYGYTF; cdr3_nt: TGCAGCGCAGACAAGGTGAAGAACTATGGCTACACCTTC
clone_size: many; d_call: TRBD1; v_call: TRBV28; j_call: TRBJ1-6; cdr3_aa: CASSKTGADNSPLHF; cdr3_nt: TGTGCCAGCAGCAAGACAGGGGCCGATAATTCACCCCTCCACTTT